A selection of T cell receptor beta chains follows, all from one sample in a study of blood T cells in healthy people across ages. TCRdb re-derived calls from the 5' RACE reads in MiXCR, one entry per CDR3 protein. The data show roughly 860,000 distinct CDR3 sequences, around 62% seen once. Specimen: blood. The source is a man aged 30 to 45 in good health. The CDR3 runs from the conserved cysteine through the conserved F or W. Each record gives: V gene, clone size, J gene, CDR3 length, D gene, CDR3 DNA, CDR3 protein. D genes are given only for firm matches. Expanded clones are given a class, and other clones once, few, many or no size at all.

TRBV5-6	-	TRBJ1-4	14	-	TGTGCCAGCAGACCCTGGACAACTAATGAAAAACTGTTTTTT	CASRPWTTNEKLFF
TRBV15	-	TRBJ2-2	15	-	TGTGCCACCAGCAGACGGGACATGAGCTTTGGGGAGCTGTTTTTT	CATSRRDMSFGELFF
TRBV2	-	TRBJ2-1	12	-	TGTGCCAACGGGGGCCCGCGGGATGAGCAGTTCTTC	CANGGPRDEQFF
TRBV4-2	-	TRBJ2-7	18	TRBD2	TGTGCCAGCAGCAGCACCGGGACTAGCGGGGGACCGAACTACGAGCAGTACTTC	CASSSTGTSGGPNYEQYF
TRBV12-3/TRBV12-4	-	TRBJ1-5	13	-	TGTGCCAGCAGTTTAGGGGGCCTAGGGCCCCAGCATTTT	CASSLGGLGPQHF
TRBV7-2	-	TRBJ1-1	16	-	TGTGCCAGCAGCGTTAGACATAGGCCCTGGAACACTGAAGCTTTCTTT	CASSVRHRPWNTEAFF
TRBV18	few	TRBJ2-1	14	-	TGTGCCAGCTCACCGACCCAGGCCCGGAATGAGCAGTTCTTC	CASSPTQARNEQFF
TRBV7-2	-	TRBJ1-2	17	-	TGTGCCAGCAGTAGGGGGATGGGGGGCGGTATCGGCTATGGCTACACCTTC	CASSRGMGGGIGYGYTF
TRBV7-9	few	TRBJ2-7	13	-	TGTGCCAGCAGGCCTACAGGGTTATACGAGCAGTACTTC	CASRPTGLYEQYF
TRBV20-1	-	TRBJ2-6	15	TRBD1	TGCAGTGCTAGGACAGGGGGCATTGGGGCCAACGTCCTGACTTTC	CSARTGGIGANVLTF
TRBV7-3	-	TRBJ2-7	13	-	TGTGCCAGCAGCTTAAAGGGAGAGAGCGAGCAGTACTTC	CASSLKGESEQYF
TRBV9	-	TRBJ2-3	15	TRBD2	TGTGCCAGCAGCGCAAGCGGGGGAAACATAGATACGCAGTATTTT	CASSASGGNIDTQYF
TRBV7-2	-	TRBJ2-2	15	TRBD1	TGTGCCAGCAGCGTAACCGGGACAGTCACCGGGGAGCTGTTTTTT	CASSVTGTVTGELFF
TRBV6-1	-	TRBJ2-7	13	-	TGTGCCAGCAGTGAAGTTGGGGTAAGCGAGCAGTACTTC	CASSEVGVSEQYF
TRBV20-1	-	TRBJ2-5	12	-	TGCAGTGGTGAGAAACAACAAGAGACCCAGTACTTC	CSGEKQQETQYF
TRBV7-3	few	TRBJ2-1	16	-	TGTGCCAGCAGCACTTCTCACGGCAGCTCCTACAATGAGCAGTTCTTC	CASSTSHGSSYNEQFF
TRBV29-1	-	TRBJ2-4	12	TRBD1	TGCAGCGGAGGGACAGGGGATGGGGAGCAGTACTTC	CSGGTGDGEQYF
TRBV7-2	-	TRBJ2-7	15	-	TGTGCCAGCAGCCCAACGGGGGTTCCCACCTACGAGCAGTACTTC	CASSPTGVPTYEQYF
TRBV7-6	-	TRBJ1-4	15	-	TGTGCCAGCAGCTCCTCCGGCCTGTTTAATGAAAAACTGTTTTTT	CASSSSGLFNEKLFF
TRBV12-3/TRBV12-4	few	TRBJ2-3	12	TRBD2	TGTGCCAGCTGTGGCGGGGGGGGTACGCAGTATTTT	CASCGGGGTQYF
TRBV29-1	few	TRBJ1-2	11	-	TGCAGCGTTGAGCGGGGTCGGGGCTACACCTTC	CSVERGRGYTF
TRBV28	-	TRBJ2-5	15	TRBD2	TGTGCCATCAGTGATACTAGCGGGGAGTCAGAGACCCAGTACTTC	CAISDTSGESETQYF
TRBV21-1	-	TRBJ1-5	15	-	TGTGCCAGCAGCATCCGGACAGGGGGCAATCAGCCCCAGCATTTT	CASSIRTGGNQPQHF
TRBV28	-	TRBJ2-1	15	TRBD1	TGTGCCAGCAGCCAGGGACAGGGAGCCTACAATGAGCAGTTCTTC	CASSQGQGAYNEQFF
TRBV7-9	few	TRBJ2-5	14	-	TGTGCCAGCAGCTCAATGGGAATCCAAGAGACCCAGTACTTC	CASSSMGIQETQYF
TRBV12-3/TRBV12-4	-	TRBJ2-5	17	-	TGTGCCAGCAGCAGAACGGGGAGTGGGCGAAACCAAGAGACCCAGTACTTC	CASSRTGSGRNQETQYF
TRBV7-2	-	TRBJ2-7	15	-	TGTGCCAGCAGCTTATGGGGTGGGGGGTACAATGAGCAGTACTTC	CASSLWGGGYNEQYF
TRBV20-1	-	TRBJ1-1	14	-	TGCAGTGCCAAAACAGGGTATCGGGATACTGAAGCTTTCTTT	CSAKTGYRDTEAFF
TRBV27	-	TRBJ2-2	12	-	TGTGCCAGCAGTTTGCTGACCGGGGAGCTGTTTTTT	CASSLLTGELFF
TRBV5-1	-	TRBJ2-7	14	-	TGCGCCAGCAGCTCGGACACCTTCTCCAATGAGCAGTACTTC	CASSSDTFSNEQYF
TRBV27	few	TRBJ1-4	14	-	TGTGCCAGCAGTTCAGGGGAAAGTAATGAAAAACTGTTTTTT	CASSSGESNEKLFF
TRBV9	-	TRBJ1-1	15	TRBD1	TGTGCCAGCAGCGTCCGGACAGGGGTGAACACTGAAGCTTTCTTT	CASSVRTGVNTEAFF
TRBV3-1	-	TRBJ2-5	14	-	TGTGCCAGCAGGGAGTCAGGGCCTCAAGAGACCCAGTACTTC	CASRESGPQETQYF
TRBV10-3	-	TRBJ1-2	15	-	TGTGCCATCAGTCAGTCAGACCTCGCTAACTATGGCTACACCTTC	CAISQSDLANYGYTF
TRBV4-2	-	TRBJ2-1	14	-	TGTGCCAGCAGCCCCGTACACACCTACAATGAGCAGTTCTTC	CASSPVHTYNEQFF
TRBV29-1	-	TRBJ1-5	13	-	TGCAGCGTGAGTGAGGGTCGAGATCAGCCCCAGCATTTT	CSVSEGRDQPQHF
TRBV6-5	-	TRBJ1-2	15	-	TGTGCCAGCAATTCTGGACATACCCTCACGAGTGGCTACACCTTC	CASNSGHTLTSGYTF
TRBV29-1	-	TRBJ2-3	14	TRBD2	TGCAGCGTTGGTGTTCGCGGGGGATCAGATACGCAGTATTTT	CSVGVRGGSDTQYF
TRBV2	-	TRBJ2-4	15	-	TGTGCCAGCAGTGAACCAGGGTTCGCCAAAAACATTCAGTACTTC	CASSEPGFAKNIQYF
TRBV13	-	TRBJ2-7	15	TRBD2	TGTGCCAGCAGCTTTGGGGCTAGCGGGGTGGACGAGCAGTACTTC	CASSFGASGVDEQYF
TRBV2	few	TRBJ2-3	16	TRBD2	TGTGCCAGCAGTGAAGAGGCTAGCGGGGGGACAGATACGCAGTATTTT	CASSEEASGGTDTQYF
TRBV7-9	-	TRBJ1-6	12	-	TGTGTCAGCAGCCCGCCAGTTTCACCCCTCCACTTT	CVSSPPVSPLHF
TRBV5-6	-	TRBJ2-7	16	-	TGTGCCAGCAGCTTGATCTTCACAGGCGGCCGCTACGAGCAGTACTTC	CASSLIFTGGRYEQYF